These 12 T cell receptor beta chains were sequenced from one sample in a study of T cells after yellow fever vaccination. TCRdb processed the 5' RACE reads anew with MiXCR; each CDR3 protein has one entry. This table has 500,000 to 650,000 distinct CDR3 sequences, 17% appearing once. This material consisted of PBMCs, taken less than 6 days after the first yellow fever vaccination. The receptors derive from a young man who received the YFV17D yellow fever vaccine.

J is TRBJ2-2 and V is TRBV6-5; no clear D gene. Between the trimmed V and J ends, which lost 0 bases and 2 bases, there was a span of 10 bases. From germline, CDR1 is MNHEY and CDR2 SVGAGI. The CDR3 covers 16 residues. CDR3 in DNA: TGTGCCAGCAGTTACTCGTCTGGGGTCAACACCGGGGAGCTGTTTTTT. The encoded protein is CASSYSSGVNTGELFF.

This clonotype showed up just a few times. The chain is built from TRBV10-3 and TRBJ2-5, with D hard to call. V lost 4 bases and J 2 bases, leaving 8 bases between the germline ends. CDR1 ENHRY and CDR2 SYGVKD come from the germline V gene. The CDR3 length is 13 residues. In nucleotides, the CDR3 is TGTGCCATCAGTGGAGAGATTCAAGAGACCCAGTACTTC. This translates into CAISGEIQETQYF.

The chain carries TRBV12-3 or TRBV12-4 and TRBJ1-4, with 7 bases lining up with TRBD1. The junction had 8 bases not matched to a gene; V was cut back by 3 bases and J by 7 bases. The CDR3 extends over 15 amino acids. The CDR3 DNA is TGTGCCAGCAGTTTGGCGACAGGGATCTTTGAAAAACTGTTTTTT. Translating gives CASSLATGIFEKLFF.

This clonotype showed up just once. CDR3 protein: CATWTGEGDTQYF. CDR3 DNA sequence: TGTGCCACCTGGACAGGGGAAGGGGATACGCAGTATTTT. V is TRBV6-2 or TRBV6-3 and J is TRBJ2-3, with 9 bases identical to TRBD1. This CDR3 comprises 13 residues. V gave up 10 bases and J gave up 6 bases; unmatched junction bases: 8. Germline values: CDR1 MNHEY, CDR2 SVGEGT.

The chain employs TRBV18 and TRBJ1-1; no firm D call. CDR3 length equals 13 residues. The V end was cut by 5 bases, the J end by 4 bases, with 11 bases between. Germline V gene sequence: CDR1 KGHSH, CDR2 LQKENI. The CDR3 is CASSYGDGTEAFF. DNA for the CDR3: TGTGCCAGCTCATACGGGGATGGCACTGAAGCTTTCTTT.

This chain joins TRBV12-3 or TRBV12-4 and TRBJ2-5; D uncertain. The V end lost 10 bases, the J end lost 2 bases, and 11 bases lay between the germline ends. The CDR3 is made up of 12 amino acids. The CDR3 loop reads CATQVAQETQYF. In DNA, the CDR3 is TGTGCCACCCAAGTGGCTCAAGAGACCCAGTACTTC.

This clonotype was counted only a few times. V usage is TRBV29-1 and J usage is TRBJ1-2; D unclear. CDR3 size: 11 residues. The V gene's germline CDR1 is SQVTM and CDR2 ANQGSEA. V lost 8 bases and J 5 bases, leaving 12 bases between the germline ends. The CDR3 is CSTLTEYGYTF. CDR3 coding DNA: TGCAGCACTTTAACCGAATATGGCTACACCTTC.

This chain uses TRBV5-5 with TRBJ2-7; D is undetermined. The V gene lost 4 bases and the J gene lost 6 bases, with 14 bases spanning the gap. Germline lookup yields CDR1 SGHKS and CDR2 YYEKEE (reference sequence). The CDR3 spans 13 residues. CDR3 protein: CASSPGPAGEQYF. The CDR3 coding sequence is TGTGCCAGCAGCCCAGGACCCGCCGGCGAGCAGTACTTC.

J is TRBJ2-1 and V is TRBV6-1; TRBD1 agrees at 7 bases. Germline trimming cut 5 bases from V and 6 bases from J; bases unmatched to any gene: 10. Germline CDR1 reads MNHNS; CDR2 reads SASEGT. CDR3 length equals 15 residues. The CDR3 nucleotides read TGTGCCAGCAGTCCCTTGGGACAGTCGGTCAATGAGCAGTTCTTC. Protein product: CASSPLGQSVNEQFF.

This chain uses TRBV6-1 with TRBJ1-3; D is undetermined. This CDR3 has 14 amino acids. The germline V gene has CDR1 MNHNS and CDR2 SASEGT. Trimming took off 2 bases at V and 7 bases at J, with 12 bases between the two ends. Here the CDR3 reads CASSENRQYNTIYF. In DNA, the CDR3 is TGTGCCAGCAGTGAAAATCGGCAGTACAACACCATATATTTT.

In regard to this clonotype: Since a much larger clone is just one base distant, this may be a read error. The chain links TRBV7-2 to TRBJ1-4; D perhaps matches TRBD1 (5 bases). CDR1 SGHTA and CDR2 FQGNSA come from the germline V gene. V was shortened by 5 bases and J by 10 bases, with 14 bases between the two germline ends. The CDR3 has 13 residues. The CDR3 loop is CASSVTGTGKLFF. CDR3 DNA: TGTGCCAGCAGCGTGACCGGGACGGGAAAACTGTTTTTT.

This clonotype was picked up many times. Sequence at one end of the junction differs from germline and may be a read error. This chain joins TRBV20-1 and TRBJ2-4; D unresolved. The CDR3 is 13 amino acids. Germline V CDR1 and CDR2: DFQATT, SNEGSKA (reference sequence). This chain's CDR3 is CSARELAKNIQYF. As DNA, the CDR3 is TGCAGTGCCAGAGAGTTAGCCAAAAACATTCAGTACTTC.